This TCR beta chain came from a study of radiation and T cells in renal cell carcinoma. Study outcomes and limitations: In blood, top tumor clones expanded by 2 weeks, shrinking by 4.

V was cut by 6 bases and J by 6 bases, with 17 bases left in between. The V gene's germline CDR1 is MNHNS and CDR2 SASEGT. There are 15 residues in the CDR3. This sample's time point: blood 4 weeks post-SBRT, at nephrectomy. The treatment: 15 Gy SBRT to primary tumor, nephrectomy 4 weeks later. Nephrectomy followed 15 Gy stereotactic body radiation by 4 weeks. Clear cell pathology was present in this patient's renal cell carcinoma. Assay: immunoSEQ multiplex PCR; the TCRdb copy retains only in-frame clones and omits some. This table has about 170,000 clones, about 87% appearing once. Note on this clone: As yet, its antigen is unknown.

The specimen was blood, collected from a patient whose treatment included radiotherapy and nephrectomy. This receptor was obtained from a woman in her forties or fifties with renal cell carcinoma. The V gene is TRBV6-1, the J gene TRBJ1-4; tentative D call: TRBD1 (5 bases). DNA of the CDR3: TGTGCCAGCAGCAACCAGGGAAGAGGGTATGAAAAACTGTTTTTT. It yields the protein CASSNQGRGYEKLFF.